These T cell receptor beta chains were read from a single sample in a study of CD8+ T cells in alopecia areata. This table comes from immunoSEQ multiplex PCR, and its TCRdb copy is limited to in-frame clones, with some not included. The sample has under 300,000 clones, roughly 69% seen once. The specimen was CD4+ T cells sorted from blood, collected at week 0. These receptor sequences come from a human donor with alopecia areata. Each CDR3 is given with its conserved first and last residue. D genes are given only for firm matches. Size is omitted from some rows. Given values are once, few, many or a class for expanded clones.

clone_size j_call v_call d_call cdr3_aa cdr3_nt
. TRBJ1-6 TRBV6-5 . CASSSQFNSPLHF TGTGCCAGCAGTTCCCAGTTTAATTCACCCCTCCACTTT
. TRBJ2-7 TRBV20-1 . CSARWAYEQYF TGCAGTGCTAGGTGGGCCTACGAGCAGTACTTC
few TRBJ2-1 TRBV30 . CAWSDVFSEQFF TGTGCCTGGAGTGACGTCTTCAGTGAGCAGTTCTTC
few TRBJ1-5 TRBV5-1 TRBD1 CASSSGTGVSQPQHF TGCGCCAGCAGCTCTGGGACAGGGGTGAGTCAGCCCCAGCATTTT
. TRBJ1-1 TRBV27 . CASRPALLNTEAFF TGTGCCAGCAGACCCGCCCTCTTGAACACTGAAGCTTTCTTT
. TRBJ1-1 TRBV5-1 . CASSSEGAGHSNTEAFF TGCGCCAGCAGCTCCGAGGGTGCGGGACACTCGAACACTGAAGCTTTCTTT
. TRBJ2-5 TRBV5-1 . CASSLLGGGTYQETQYF TGCGCCAGCAGCTTGCTGGGTGGCGGGACGTACCAAGAGACCCAGTACTTC
. TRBJ2-5 TRBV29-1 . CSVEGMVQETQYF TGCAGCGTTGAAGGGATGGTCCAAGAGACCCAGTACTTC
once TRBJ2-2 TRBV29-1 TRBD1 CSGQRNRGSGELFF TGCAGCGGCCAGAGGAACAGGGGTTCCGGGGAGCTGTTTTTT
few TRBJ2-3 TRBV29-1 . CSTSGTLKRADTQYF TGCAGCACCTCCGGGACTCTCAAGCGGGCAGATACGCAGTATTTT
few TRBJ1-4 TRBV23-1 . CASRQSDENLFF TGCGCCAGCAGGCAATCGGACGAAAATCTGTTTTTT
few TRBJ2-2 TRBV18 . CASSPPSANTGELFF TGTGCCAGCTCACCCCCGTCCGCGAACACCGGGGAGCTGTTTTTT
once TRBJ1-2 TRBV30 . CAWSMRGGYGYTF TGTGCCTGGAGTATGAGGGGCGGCTATGGCTACACCTTC
few TRBJ1-6 TRBV5-6 . CASSSGTRGSPLHF TGTGCCAGCAGCTCCGGGACCCGAGGCTCACCCCTCCACTTT
once TRBJ1-4 TRBV30 TRBD1 CAWRPGQVNEKLFF TGTGCCTGGAGGCCGGGACAGGTTAATGAAAAACTGTTTTTT
. TRBJ2-5 TRBV19 . CASSSWGTEETQYF TGTGCCAGTAGCTCATGGGGGACGGAAGAGACCCAGTACTTC
. TRBJ2-5 TRBV18 TRBD1 CASSLDRDGDQYF TGTGCCAGCTCACTGGACAGGGACGGCGACCAGTACTTC
. TRBJ2-4 TRBV30 TRBD1 CAWSGTGKNIQYF TGTGCCTGGAGCGGGACAGGGAAAAACATTCAGTACTTC
. TRBJ1-5 TRBV29-1 . CSVLTGRGQPQHF TGCAGCGTCCTGACAGGACGGGGTCAGCCCCAGCATTTT
. TRBJ2-6 TRBV5-1 . CASSLEGAGANVLTF TGCGCCAGCAGCTTGGAAGGGGCTGGGGCCAACGTCCTGACTTTC
. TRBJ1-2 TRBV19 . CASSSTAAKGYTF TGTGCCAGTAGTAGCACAGCCGCTAAGGGCTACACCTTC
few TRBJ2-4 TRBV30 TRBD1 CAWSDTGGAKNIQYF TGTGCCTGGAGTGATACAGGGGGAGCCAAAAACATTCAGTACTTC
. TRBJ1-1 TRBV29-1 . CSVELNKKAFF TGCAGCGTTGAACTGAACAAAAAAGCTTTCTTT
. TRBJ1-1 TRBV5-1 TRBD1 CASRVQGASTEAFF TGCGCCAGCAGAGTACAGGGGGCTAGCACTGAAGCTTTCTTT
. TRBJ2-3 TRBV7-3 . CASSPKKGADTQYF TGTGCCAGCAGCCCCAAGAAGGGGGCAGATACGCAGTATTTT
few TRBJ1-2 TRBV4-3 . CASSQDRRGESGYTF TGCGCCAGCAGCCAAGATCGCAGGGGAGAATCTGGCTACACCTTC
. TRBJ1-5 TRBV30 . CAWSPGVGQPQHF TGTGCCTGGAGCCCAGGAGTAGGGCAGCCCCAGCATTTT
few TRBJ2-7 TRBV27 . CASSHIGGEQYF TGTGCCAGCAGTCATATCGGGGGCGAGCAGTACTTC
. TRBJ2-5 TRBV6-6 . CASSREMTVQETQYF TGTGCCAGCAGTAGGGAAATGACAGTCCAAGAGACCCAGTACTTC
. TRBJ2-7 TRBV27 TRBD2 CASSLQRGDAYEQYF TGTGCCAGCAGTCTGCAGCGGGGGGACGCCTACGAGCAGTACTTC
once TRBJ1-5 TRBV5-4 TRBD1 CASSQGGNQPQHF TGTGCCAGCAGCCAGGGGGGCAATCAGCCCCAGCATTTT
. TRBJ2-1 TRBV11-2 . CASSTRAATYNEQFF TGTGCCAGCAGCACGCGCGCGGCCACTTACAATGAGCAGTTCTTC
. TRBJ2-1 TRBV25-1 . CASSVTGIIEQFF TGTGCCAGCAGTGTGACAGGTATTATTGAGCAGTTCTTC
. TRBJ1-4 TRBV30 . CAWSHTGTVFF TGTGCCTGGAGTCATACAGGGACCGTGTTTTTT
few TRBJ1-2 TRBV4-2 . CASSQLGTTENYGYTF TGTGCCAGCAGCCAACTCGGGACTACAGAAAACTATGGCTACACCTTC
. TRBJ2-7 TRBV4-1 . CASSQDSRSYEQYF TGCGCCAGCAGCCAAGATAGCAGGTCCTACGAGCAGTACTTC
. TRBJ2-5 TRBV2 . CASSSGRGAIETQYF TGTGCCAGCAGTTCCGGACGGGGAGCGATAGAGACCCAGTACTTC
. TRBJ1-1 TRBV9 . CASSVVLSGSEAFF TGTGCCAGCAGCGTAGTCCTGTCTGGCTCTGAAGCTTTCTTT
once TRBJ2-7 TRBV6-5 . CASSYSGWGKGNEQYF TGTGCCAGCAGTTATTCGGGTTGGGGGAAGGGAAACGAGCAGTACTTC
. TRBJ2-7 TRBV25-1 . CASSDSGTPSEQYF TGTGCCAGCAGTGACTCCGGGACACCGAGCGAGCAGTACTTC
. TRBJ2-5 TRBV7-8 . CASSRQAVETQYF TGTGCCAGCAGCCGACAGGCAGTGGAGACCCAGTACTTC
. TRBJ1-4 TRBV29-1 TRBD1 CSALTGGNEKLFF TGCAGCGCCCTGACAGGGGGAAATGAAAAACTGTTTTTT
. TRBJ2-3 TRBV5-6 . CASSLWALAKDTQYF TGTGCCAGCAGCTTGTGGGCTTTAGCTAAAGATACGCAGTATTTT
. TRBJ2-5 TRBV7-6 . CASSPRSGTMTQYF TGTGCCAGCAGCCCCAGGTCCGGGACCATGACCCAGTACTTC
. TRBJ1-4 TRBV7-2 . CASSLAGRVEKLFF TGTGCCAGCAGCTTAGCAGGGAGGGTTGAAAAACTGTTTTTT
. TRBJ1-1 TRBV19 TRBD1 CASSTQGVVGTEAFF TGTGCCAGTAGTACACAGGGGGTGGTTGGAACTGAAGCTTTCTTT
few TRBJ1-1 TRBV6-5 . CASSYSTGTYTEAFF TGTGCCAGCAGTTACTCGACAGGTACCTACACTGAAGCTTTCTTT
. TRBJ2-5 TRBV29-1 TRBD1 CSAHRGRETQYF TGCAGCGCTCACAGGGGTAGGGAGACCCAGTACTTC
few TRBJ1-2 TRBV25-1 TRBD1 CASSQTGGIYGYTF TGTGCCAGCAGTCAGACAGGGGGTATCTATGGCTACACCTTC
. TRBJ2-2 TRBV27 TRBD2 CASSSILAGGDTGELFF TGTGCCAGCAGTTCCATACTAGCGGGGGGCGACACCGGGGAGCTGTTTTTT
. TRBJ1-2 TRBV29-1 . CSVGLGGYTF TGCAGCGTGGGCCTTGGTGGCTACACCTTC
few TRBJ2-7 TRBV27 . CASSLSWSYEQYF TGTGCCAGCAGTTTATCCTGGTCCTACGAGCAGTACTTC
few TRBJ2-1 TRBV29-1 . CSSGTSYNEQFF TGCAGTTCCGGGACGTCGTACAATGAGCAGTTCTTC
. TRBJ1-5 TRBV7-2 TRBD1 CASSPGGADQPQHF TGTGCCAGCAGCCCAGGGGGCGCGGATCAGCCCCAGCATTTT
. TRBJ1-1 TRBV30 TRBD1 CAWSGRQGPTEAFF TGTGCCTGGAGTGGGAGACAGGGCCCCACTGAAGCTTTCTTT
. TRBJ2-4 TRBV30 TRBD1 CAWSPSGGGPNIQYF TGTGCCTGGAGTCCCTCAGGGGGTGGCCCGAACATTCAGTACTTC
. TRBJ1-5 TRBV7-2 TRBD1 CASSISGGMEPQHF TGTGCCAGCAGCATATCAGGGGGGATGGAGCCCCAGCATTTT
. TRBJ2-7 TRBV30 TRBD2 CAWTLGLAAEQYF TGTGCCTGGACCCTAGGACTAGCTGCCGAGCAGTACTTC
once TRBJ1-2 TRBV30 . CAWEGRAGQTNYGYTF TGTGCCTGGGAGGGAAGAGCCGGGCAGACTAACTATGGCTACACCTTC
few TRBJ1-1 TRBV15 TRBD1 CATSREAGGWTEAFF TGTGCCACCAGCAGAGAGGCAGGGGGATGGACTGAAGCTTTCTTT